This is a list of T cell receptor beta chains from one sample in a study of T cells in Graves' hyperthyroidism and ophthalmopathy. Via MiXCR, TCRdb re-called the multiplex PCR reads, giving one row per CDR3 protein. The sample carries a few hundred thousand distinct CDR3 sequences, around 25% recorded once. The material sequenced was blood. The receptors were sampled from a man in his fifties or sixties with Graves' hyperthyroidism. Each CDR3 is given with its conserved first and last residue. The D gene is left open where the match is weak. Clone size is given for some rows only: seen once, a few or many times, or a class if the clone is expanded.

D gene: TRBD2; clone size: .; J gene: TRBJ2-1; V gene: TRBV9; CDR3 protein: CASSATSASYNEQFF; CDR3 DNA: TGTGCCAGCAGCGCCACTAGCGCCTCCTACAATGAGCAGTTCTTC
D gene: TRBD2; clone size: .; J gene: TRBJ2-7; V gene: TRBV5-1; CDR3 protein: CASSLSGSEQYF; CDR3 DNA: TGCGCCAGCAGCTTGAGCGGGAGTGAGCAGTACTTC
D gene: .; clone size: .; J gene: TRBJ1-2; V gene: TRBV3-1; CDR3 protein: CASSQGQVNYGYTF; CDR3 DNA: TGTGCCAGCAGCCAGGGGCAGGTTAACTATGGCTACACCTTC
D gene: .; clone size: .; J gene: TRBJ1-1; V gene: TRBV20-1; CDR3 protein: CSARVNTEAFF; CDR3 DNA: TGCAGTGCTAGAGTAAACACTGAAGCTTTCTTT
D gene: .; clone size: few; J gene: TRBJ1-3; V gene: TRBV12-3/TRBV12-4; CDR3 protein: CASSKRAGPNLGNTIYF; CDR3 DNA: TGTGCCAGCAGCAAAAGGGCCGGACCGAATCTAGGAAACACCATATATTTT
D gene: .; clone size: few; J gene: TRBJ2-5; V gene: TRBV12-3/TRBV12-4; CDR3 protein: CASSSSRGTQYF; CDR3 DNA: TGTGCCAGCAGTTCATCCCGGGGAACCCAGTACTTC
D gene: .; clone size: .; J gene: TRBJ1-2; V gene: TRBV7-9; CDR3 protein: CASSSPVGLGGYTF; CDR3 DNA: TGTGCCAGCAGCTCCCCCGTTGGGCTTGGGGGCTACACCTTC
D gene: TRBD1; clone size: many; J gene: TRBJ1-2; V gene: TRBV6-1; CDR3 protein: CASSETGQGRGYTF; CDR3 DNA: TGTGCCAGCAGTGAGACCGGACAGGGCCGTGGCTACACCTTC
D gene: TRBD1; clone size: many; J gene: TRBJ2-7; V gene: TRBV7-6; CDR3 protein: CASSSGGHEQYF; CDR3 DNA: TGTGCCAGCAGCTCAGGGGGACACGAGCAGTACTTC
D gene: .; clone size: .; J gene: TRBJ2-3; V gene: TRBV5-1; CDR3 protein: CATYNGPSTDTQYF; CDR3 DNA: TGCGCCACCTATAACGGACCTAGCACAGATACGCAGTATTTT
D gene: .; clone size: few; J gene: TRBJ1-4; V gene: TRBV5-6; CDR3 protein: CASSFWGINEKLFF; CDR3 DNA: TGTGCCAGCAGCTTTTGGGGGATTAATGAAAAACTGTTTTTT
D gene: TRBD2; clone size: few; J gene: TRBJ2-5; V gene: TRBV12-3/TRBV12-4; CDR3 protein: CASSVLAGGETQYF; CDR3 DNA: TGTGCCAGCAGCGTACTAGCGGGAGGAGAGACCCAGTACTTC
D gene: TRBD2; clone size: many; J gene: TRBJ2-1; V gene: TRBV2; CDR3 protein: CASVAGAPYNEQFF; CDR3 DNA: TGTGCCAGTGTAGCGGGAGCCCCCTACAATGAGCAGTTCTTC
D gene: .; clone size: few; J gene: TRBJ2-7; V gene: TRBV10-3; CDR3 protein: CAISESAYEQHF; CDR3 DNA: TGTGCCATCAGTGAGTCTGCCTACGAGCAGCACTTC
D gene: TRBD2; clone size: .; J gene: TRBJ2-3; V gene: TRBV6-1; CDR3 protein: CASSERLAGPRIADTQYF; CDR3 DNA: TGTGCCAGCAGTGAGAGGCTAGCGGGCCCGAGGATCGCAGATACGCAGTATTTT
D gene: TRBD2; clone size: many; J gene: TRBJ2-1; V gene: TRBV7-8; CDR3 protein: CASSLSWSGTGREGNEQFF; CDR3 DNA: TGTGCCAGCAGCTTATCCTGGTCGGGCACAGGCAGGGAGGGCAATGAGCAGTTCTTC
D gene: .; clone size: .; J gene: TRBJ2-2; V gene: TRBV6-2/TRBV6-3; CDR3 protein: CASSRDTNTGELFF; CDR3 DNA: TGTGCCAGCAGCCGGGACACAAACACCGGGGAGCTGTTTTTT
D gene: .; clone size: few; J gene: TRBJ2-7; V gene: TRBV6-2/TRBV6-3; CDR3 protein: CASGGNYEQYF; CDR3 DNA: TGTGCCAGCGGGGGCAATTACGAGCAGTACTTC
D gene: TRBD1; clone size: .; J gene: TRBJ1-4; V gene: TRBV19; CDR3 protein: CASRRPGTGVEKLFF; CDR3 DNA: TGTGCCAGTAGGCGGCCGGGGACAGGGGTCGAAAAACTGTTTTTT
D gene: .; clone size: many; J gene: TRBJ1-1; V gene: TRBV30; CDR3 protein: CAWSVPGLRGTEAFF; CDR3 DNA: TGTGCCTGGAGTGTACCGGGACTCAGGGGCACTGAAGCTTTCTTT
D gene: TRBD1; clone size: many; J gene: TRBJ2-3; V gene: TRBV11-3; CDR3 protein: CASSSRDSGTTDTQYF; CDR3 DNA: TGTGCCAGCAGCTCCCGGGACAGTGGGACCACAGATACGCAGTATTTT
D gene: TRBD2; clone size: .; J gene: TRBJ2-3; V gene: TRBV27; CDR3 protein: CASSSRLAEGRRQYF; CDR3 DNA: TGTGCCAGCAGTTCCAGACTAGCGGAGGGGCGGAGGCAGTATTTT
D gene: .; clone size: .; J gene: TRBJ2-3; V gene: TRBV19; CDR3 protein: CASSIRDTQYF; CDR3 DNA: TGTGCCAGTAGTATTCGGGATACGCAGTATTTT
D gene: .; clone size: .; J gene: TRBJ1-1; V gene: TRBV29-1; CDR3 protein: CSVHQGNTEAFF; CDR3 DNA: TGCAGCGTCCATCAGGGGAACACTGAAGCTTTCTTT
D gene: TRBD1; clone size: .; J gene: TRBJ2-7; V gene: TRBV7-2; CDR3 protein: CASSLPRQSGTGTYEQYF; CDR3 DNA: TGTGCCAGCAGCTTACCACGGCAGAGCGGGACAGGGACATACGAGCAGTACTTC
D gene: TRBD1; clone size: few; J gene: TRBJ2-3; V gene: TRBV24-1; CDR3 protein: CATSDLKRDRGRADTQYF; CDR3 DNA: TGTGCCACCAGTGATTTGAAAAGGGACAGGGGGCGAGCAGATACGCAGTATTTT
D gene: .; clone size: .; J gene: TRBJ1-2; V gene: TRBV5-1; CDR3 protein: CASSLGGAQNGYTF; CDR3 DNA: TGCGCCAGCAGCTTAGGGGGGGCGCAGAATGGCTACACCTTC
D gene: TRBD2; clone size: few; J gene: TRBJ2-3; V gene: TRBV7-2; CDR3 protein: CASSIDPAGAADTQYF; CDR3 DNA: TGTGCCAGTAGTATAGACCCCGCGGGAGCGGCAGATACGCAGTATTTT
D gene: .; clone size: many; J gene: TRBJ2-7; V gene: TRBV12-3/TRBV12-4; CDR3 protein: CASSLAEFYEQYF; CDR3 DNA: TGTGCCAGCAGTTTGGCAGAGTTCTACGAGCAGTACTTC
D gene: .; clone size: .; J gene: TRBJ2-5; V gene: TRBV29-1; CDR3 protein: CSVDEIPTQYF; CDR3 DNA: TGCAGCGTTGACGAGATTCCGACCCAGTACTTC
D gene: TRBD2; clone size: .; J gene: TRBJ2-1; V gene: TRBV6-1; CDR3 protein: CASSEYGRAVTYNEQFF; CDR3 DNA: TGTGCCAGCAGTGAATACGGGAGGGCCGTAACCTACAATGAGCAGTTCTTC
D gene: TRBD1; clone size: many; J gene: TRBJ2-7; V gene: TRBV27; CDR3 protein: CASSRQGYYEQYF; CDR3 DNA: TGTGCCAGCAGCCGACAGGGGTACTACGAGCAGTACTTC
D gene: .; clone size: .; J gene: TRBJ1-2; V gene: TRBV2; CDR3 protein: CASSETPGAGGYGYTF; CDR3 DNA: TGTGCCAGCAGTGAGACCCCGGGGGCGGGAGGCTATGGCTACACCTTC
D gene: .; clone size: many; J gene: TRBJ2-3; V gene: TRBV27; CDR3 protein: CASSSWSSRGEDTQYF; CDR3 DNA: TGTGCCAGCAGTTCATGGTCCAGCCGTGGTGAAGATACGCAGTATTTT
D gene: .; clone size: few; J gene: TRBJ2-7; V gene: TRBV30; CDR3 protein: CAWSRHEYEQYF; CDR3 DNA: TGTGCCTGGAGTCGACATGAGTACGAGCAGTACTTC
D gene: TRBD1; clone size: few; J gene: TRBJ1-2; V gene: TRBV6-1; CDR3 protein: CATGQTGTGGYTF; CDR3 DNA: TGTGCCACCGGACAGACAGGGACTGGGGGCTACACCTTC
D gene: .; clone size: many; J gene: TRBJ1-4; V gene: TRBV5-1; CDR3 protein: CASSLEGGGEKLFF; CDR3 DNA: TGCGCCAGCAGCTTGGAGGGGGGCGGTGAAAAACTGTTTTTT
D gene: TRBD1; clone size: .; J gene: TRBJ2-5; V gene: TRBV20-1; CDR3 protein: CSARDRGLGETQYF; CDR3 DNA: TGCAGTGCCAGGGACAGGGGGCTTGGTGAGACCCAGTACTTC
D gene: .; clone size: .; J gene: TRBJ1-1; V gene: TRBV7-9; CDR3 protein: CASAPHGTRNTEAFF; CDR3 DNA: TGTGCCAGCGCCCCACACGGGACACGGAACACTGAAGCTTTCTTT
D gene: .; clone size: .; J gene: TRBJ2-1; V gene: TRBV3-1; CDR3 protein: CASSTDLNNEQFF; CDR3 DNA: TGTGCCAGCAGCACCGACCTGAACAATGAGCAGTTCTTC